This T cell receptor (beta chain) appears in the sequencing data of a study of T cells expressing NK-cell markers. The CDR3 consists of 15 residues. Germline V gene lookup returns CDR1 SGHTA and CDR2 FQGTGA. TCRdb re-called the 5' RACE reads and shows each CDR3 protein once, DNA omitted. Its listing shows roughly 430,000 distinct CDR3 sequences. Sequenced material: blood T cells: a sorted CD56 or NKG2C T cell subset, CD4+ or CD8+ T cells, or bulk PBMC T cells (not recorded which). The receptor comes from a woman between 18 and 70 years old in good health. The chain uses TRBV7-3 and TRBJ2-1; lacking DNA, the TRBD1 call made by TCRdb goes unchecked. This CDR3 reads CASSLRQGEGGEQFF.